The TCR beta chain under discussion was sequenced for a study of shared clonotypes between healthy human individuals. Regarding the study as a whole: Tissues were not sampled, only blood, and their repertoires likely differ. Estimated clonotype richness was generally higher in naive than memory subsets. The authors expected sequencing depth to affect clonotype sharing among donors.

Naive CD8 cells were CD45RO-negative, positively selected for CCR7, excluding terminally differentiated effector memory CD45RA+ cells. Healthy adults negative for HIV, lacking recent acute infections or vaccinations, served as donors. With regard to this clone: Its target is unknown.

V gave up 4 bases and J gave up 5 bases; unmatched junction bases: 5. Germline loops: CDR1 SGHRS, CDR2 YFSETQ. CDR3 length equals 14 residues. Here immunoSEQ multiplex PCR was the method, and the copy in TCRdb shows in-frame clones only, minus some. The table has around 610,000 clones, 96% seen once. Sequenced input: naive CD8+ T cells sorted from blood. The chain carries TRBV5-1 and TRBJ1-4, with 7 bases that match TRBD1. The origin of this receptor is a woman under 40 in good health. CDR3 loop: CASSEWDSNEKLFF. The DNA for the CDR3 is TGCGCCAGCAGCGAGTGGGACAGCAATGAAAAACTGTTTTTT. Full variable domain (rest looked up from reference TRBV5-1 and TRBJ1-4): KAGVTQTPRYLIKTRGQQVTLSCSPISGHRSVSWYQQTPGQGLQFLFEYFSETQRNKGNFPGRFSGRQFSNSRSEMNVSTLELGDSALYLCASSEWDSNEKLFFGSGTQLSVL.